This TCR beta chain was captured by sequencing in a study of T cells in localized non-small cell lung cancer. The CDR3 runs 14 residues. The V end was cut by 2 bases, the J end by 3 bases, with 11 bases between. Germline V lookup: CDR1 SGHNT, CDR2 YENEEA. Profiling relied on immunoSEQ multiplex PCR, and the TCRdb table lists in-frame clones only, not all of them. The data show about 1,600 clones, with 23% seen just once and around a quarter held by the top ten. The sample consisted of normal lung tissue next to the tumor, taken before any cancer treatment. The chain recombines TRBV11-3 with TRBJ2-7; the D is unclear. The receptor's source is a male donor aged 60 or older with stage II lung adenocarcinoma. CDR3 nucleotide sequence: TGTGCCAGCAGCTTATTGAGCCAGTACTACGAGCAGTACTTC. Protein sequence: CASSLLSQYYEQYF.